This TCR beta chain was observed in a study of human T cells and chemical hapten exposure. Overall study: For sensitization, 2% DPC was applied to a 2 cm by 2 cm patch of upper inner arm skin.

Trimming took 6 bases from V and 9 from J; bases not matched to a gene: 8. This CDR3 region has 14 residues. Germline V gene lookup returns CDR1 MNHEY and CDR2 SVGEGT. The time point here: patch test 1, 2 weeks after DPC sensitization. Treatment of the sample: therapeutic diphenylcyclopropenone sensitization with weekly scalp DPC. Blood, whole and unfractionated, served as the source for total RNA extraction. General study findings and limits: Patch test score tracked positively with PT1 expanded TCR counts. Expanded TCRs made up significantly more big CDR3 similarity clusters than controls did.

This clonotype came up a few times. What it binds is unknown. TCRdb used MiXCR to reprocess the RACE reads, holding one entry per CDR3 protein. The repertoire has some 400,000 distinct CDR3 sequences, roughly 4.8% of them found once; the top ten carry roughly 2.4%. J is TRBJ2-1 and V is TRBV6-2 or TRBV6-3; 10 nucleotides match TRBD2. The receptor was derived from a woman aged 50 to 65 with alopecia areata. Some clones in this sample may be carry-over from other donors' samples. Sequences were derived from whole blood, sampled in connection with sensitization to the hapten diphenylcyclopropenone (DPC). The DNA for the CDR3 is TGTGCCAGCAGAAGCGGGAGGGCCGAGAGTGAGCAGTTCTTC. This encodes CASRSGRAESEQFF.